This passage covers 5 T cell receptor beta chains from one sample sequenced in a study of T cells in localized non-small cell lung cancer. The data were produced by immunoSEQ multiplex PCR, yet TCRdb's version contains in-frame clones alone and is incomplete. The sample yields about 78,000 clones, just under 85% seen once. Sequenced here: peripheral blood, sampled before any cancer treatment. Receptor source: a man between 40 and 70 years old with stage I lung adenocarcinoma.

Written as DNA, the CDR3 is TGCGCCAGCAGCCCCCCACTTGGAAGCTCTGGGGCCAACGTCCTGACTTTC. Translating gives CASSPPLGSSGANVLTF. V and J are TRBV4-3 and TRBJ2-6, with no clear D. The CDR3 length is 17 residues. V lost 4 bases, J lost 0 bases, and 13 bases lay in between. CDR1 and CDR2 (germline): LGHNA, YSLEER.

The V gene is TRBV5-1, the J gene TRBJ2-3; 8 positions match TRBD2. The CDR3 is 13 residues long. Germline V gene data show CDR1 as SGHRS and CDR2 as YFSETQ. Trimming at V came to 5 bases and at J to 5 bases, leaving 4 bases not matched to a gene. The CDR3 region is CASRDREGDTQYF. The DNA of the CDR3 is TGCGCCAGCAGGGATCGGGAGGGAGATACGCAGTATTTT.

V is TRBV15 and J is TRBJ2-7; tentatively, D is TRBD2 (6 bases). V lost 5 bases, J lost 2 bases, and 16 bases lay in between. CDR3 length: 15 amino acids. The V gene's germline CDR1 is LNHNV and CDR2 YYDKDF (reference sequence). The CDR3 nucleotides are TGTGCCACCAGCGCCCGACTAGGAGGGGCCTACGAGCAGTACTTC. This gives the protein CATSARLGGAYEQYF. The whole variable domain, filled in from reference TRBV15 and TRBJ2-7, reads DAMVIQNPRYQVTQFGKPVTLSCSQTLNHNVMYWYQQKSSQAPKLLFHYYDKDFNNEADTPDNFQSRRPNTSFCFLDIRSPGLGDTAMYLCATSARLGGAYEQYFGPGTRLTVT.

The J gene is TRBJ1-1, the V gene TRBV5-6; 9 nucleotides align to TRBD1. Germline V gene data show CDR1 as SGHDT and CDR2 as YYEEEE. J gave up 5 bases and V 4 bases, and 6 bases lay outside the gene matches. The CDR3 is 14 residues long. CDR3 sequence (DNA): TGTGCCAGCAGCCAGGGACAGGGTGTGACTGAAGCTTTCTTT. Translating it yields CASSQGQGVTEAFF.

The chain links TRBV7-2 to TRBJ1-2, with 9 bases fitting TRBD1. The CDR3 runs to 15 residues. The trim removed 3 bases at V and 7 bases at J, leaving 9 bases unmatched. The germline V gene has CDR1 SGHTA and CDR2 FQGNSA. CDR3 region: CASSFTQGAFGGYTF. The CDR3 DNA follows: TGTGCCAGCAGCTTTACACAGGGGGCGTTCGGTGGCTACACCTTC.